The clone carrying this T cell receptor (beta chain) was recorded once. Antigen specificity is unknown. The source material, RNA transcripts, was used to amplify TCR beta CDR3 regions. RT-PCR in the first round (using the HTBI primer set) targeted the TCR CDR3. Each CDR3 protein gets one entry after TCRdb re-called the multiplex PCR reads with MiXCR. The sample records roughly 380,000 distinct CDR3 sequences, roughly 12% being singletons. The germline V gene has CDR1 MGHRA and CDR2 YSYEKL. CDR3 length equals 14 residues. V was shortened by 2 bases and J by 5 bases, with 12 bases between the two germline ends. These patients, aged 18 to 65, had recently diagnosed hyperthyroidism lasting under 2 months. The data were taken from a study of T cells in Graves' hyperthyroidism and ophthalmopathy. Study summary: Prior to any treatment, at the point of initial diagnosis, peripheral blood was collected.

Findings of the study overall: Model-based prediction identified ophthalmopathy a median around 6.5 months prior to its onset.

This receptor was taken from a young man with Graves' hyperthyroidism that later progressed to Graves' ophthalmopathy. The sample consisted of blood. V is TRBV4-1 and J is TRBJ1-1; D gene uncertain. The CDR3 bases are TGCGCCAGCAGCCAACGACAAGGGCTGACTGAAGCTTTCTTT. This codes for CASSQRQGLTEAFF.